The rows below give T cell receptor beta chains drawn from one sample of a study of shared clonotypes between healthy human individuals. TCRdb's table, derived via immunoSEQ multiplex PCR, lists solely in-frame clones and lacks some. The profile covers roughly 500,000 clones, with 96% appearing a single time and 0.06% taken by the ten largest. The specimen sequenced was naive CD4+ T cells sorted from blood. Receptor source: a woman in her twenties or thirties in good health. The CDR3 runs from the conserved cysteine through the conserved F or W. Size tells how often a clone was seen (once, few, many) or the class of an expanded clone, and some rows leave it out.

v_gene	j_gene	abundance	CDR3aa
TRBV9	TRBJ1-1	once	CASSVDIKQGGPNTEAFF
TRBV11-2	TRBJ2-1	.	CASSLPQNNEQFF
TRBV28	TRBJ1-5	.	CASNPGGLRLQPQHF
TRBV5-1	TRBJ1-1	.	CASSMVAFSGGKPEAFF
TRBV28	TRBJ2-1	.	CASSFSLNEQFF
TRBV19	TRBJ2-7	.	CASSIRNRGASRLEQYF
TRBV5-1	TRBJ2-7	.	CASSLGQSSYEQYF
TRBV27	TRBJ2-1	.	CASTTSPSSGRYNEQFF
TRBV20-1	TRBJ2-3	few	CSAHRAGTQYF
TRBV10-1	TRBJ2-5	.	CASRDRGETQYF
TRBV7-9	TRBJ2-5	.	CASSPRSMQETQYF
TRBV5-4	TRBJ2-1	.	CASSSQEPKQFF
TRBV19	TRBJ2-1	once	CASSTQTSGKDNEQFF
TRBV6-5	TRBJ1-6	.	CASSGRSSPLHF
TRBV28	TRBJ1-5	.	CASKRGQGGQPQHF
TRBV7-9	TRBJ1-2	.	CASSLFGTNYGYTF
TRBV23-1	TRBJ1-2	.	CASSRCRDRGPYGYTF
TRBV5-4	TRBJ2-7	.	CASSLLPTDEQYF
TRBV5-1	TRBJ2-2	once	CASSSEAPTGELFF